This record looks at one T cell receptor (beta chain) sequence and its context. The CDR3 sequence is 17 residues long. With 0 bases clipped from V and 0 bases from J, the junction kept 7 bases outside the gene matches. The V gene's germline CDR1 is MGHRA and CDR2 YSYEKL. Sequenced by immunoSEQ multiplex PCR; TCRdb stores in-frame clones only, minus some. The repertoire consists of under 250,000 clones, with about 90% occurring once and the leading ten covering 10% to 12%. The data were taken from a study of blood T cell repertoires in COVID-19. Study summary: COVID-19 samples collected from the United States, Italy and Spain covered acute and convalescent phases. T cells, B-cell-depleted T cells, or PBMCs provided the cDNA or gDNA that served as material.

The sequenced material came from PBMCs or T cells enriched from blood (not recorded which). The sequence was obtained from a man aged 30-40 years who had recovered from COVID-19. V gene TRBV4-1 combines with J gene TRBJ2-7; 8 bases match TRBD2. DNA of the CDR3: TGCGCCAGCAGCCAAGAAGGTAGCGGGGCCCCCTCCTACGAGCAGTACTTC. Amino acids: CASSQEGSGAPSYEQYF.